Below, 16 T cell receptor beta chains from the same sample are listed, as sequenced in a study of neoadjuvant nivolumab and ipilimumab in lung cancer. TCRdb keeps only in-frame clones here, not all; method: immunoSEQ multiplex PCR. The table shows roughly 6,200 clones, with 65% occurring only once. The source material was tumor tissue, sampled after neoadjuvant nivolumab, alone or with ipilimumab, at or shortly before surgery. Source of these receptors: an adult with non-small cell lung cancer.

The chain couples TRBV30 to TRBJ2-1; D is perhaps TRBD1 (6 bases). The CDR3 consists of 13 residues. V was cut by 3 bases and J by 4 bases, with 10 bases left in between. Germline lookup yields CDR1 GTSNPN and CDR2 SVGIG (reference sequence). The CDR3 region is CAWRWDTYNEQFF. Here the CDR3 DNA reads TGTGCCTGGAGGTGGGACACATACAATGAGCAGTTCTTC.

This clone was detected a few times. The chain has TRBV5-4 and TRBJ1-1; D unclear. V was trimmed by 2 bases and J by 3 bases, leaving 8 bases between them. Per the germline V gene, CDR1 is SGHNT and CDR2 is YYREEE (reference sequence). The CDR3 has 13 amino acids. The DNA of the CDR3 is TGTGCCAGCAGCTTCGGTAGGGACACTGAAGCTTTCTTT. Protein sequence: CASSFGRDTEAFF.

The chain recombines TRBV4-2 with TRBJ1-5; D is unclear. CDR3 length: 13 residues. The germline V and J ends were trimmed by 4 bases and 5 bases, with 9 bases remaining between them. Germline CDR1 LGHNA, CDR2 YNFKEQ. The CDR3 DNA reads TGTGCCAGCAGCCCGCGCGGAGATCAGCCCCAGCATTTT. Translating gives CASSPRGDQPQHF.

The chain has TRBV7-8 and TRBJ2-1; D is ambiguous. From germline, CDR1 is SGHVS and CDR2 FQNEAQ. The CDR3 runs to 11 residues. The germline V and J ends were trimmed by 1 base and 7 bases, with 2 bases remaining between them. The chain's CDR3 is CASSLENEQFF. The DNA for the CDR3 is TGTGCCAGCAGCTTAGAAAATGAGCAGTTCTTC.

The chain recombines TRBV5-4 with TRBJ2-1; 9 bases map to TRBD1. V shed 4 bases and J 9 bases; nucleotides not matched to a gene: 8. Germline V lookup: CDR1 SGHNT, CDR2 YYREEE (reference sequence). The CDR3 spans 14 residues. The CDR3 DNA reads TGTGCCAGCAGCCCCGAACAGGGGGCTTTTGAGCAGTTCTTC. Its protein is CASSPEQGAFEQFF.

The genes are TRBV2 and TRBJ1-4; no reliable D call. This CDR3 is built from 16 residues. The V gene lost 3 bases and the J gene lost 8 bases, with 19 bases spanning the gap. Germline V lookup: CDR1 SNHLY, CDR2 FYNNEI. The CDR3 region has the DNA TGTGCCAGCAGTGATACAGTGAGTCGTTATAGGGAAAAACTGTTTTTT. This codes for CASSDTVSRYREKLFF.

The V gene is TRBV12-2, the J gene TRBJ2-3; the table's D call TRBD1 went unverified against the DNA. TRBV12-2 is a pseudogene segment. The CDR3 contains 16 residues. DNA for the CDR3: TGTGCAAGTCGCTTAGAGGTGCACAGGGGTACAGATACGCAGTATTTT. Encoded protein: CASRLEVHRGTDTQYF.

V gene TRBV6-6 combines with J gene TRBJ1-2; D ambiguous. In germline, CDR1 is MNHNY, CDR2 SVGAGI (reference sequence). The ends were cut back, 7 bases at V and 0 bases at J, with 6 bases in the middle. The CDR3 totals 12 residues. The CDR3 coding sequence is TGTGCCAGCACAGGTTCTAACTATGGCTACACCTTC. Residues: CASTGSNYGYTF.

The chain joins TRBV15 to TRBJ2-1; D remains unclear. V dropped 0 bases and J dropped 6 bases, with 3 bases sitting between them. The CDR3 sequence is 12 residues long. CDR1 and CDR2 from the germline V gene are LNHNV and YYDKDF (reference sequence). CDR3 DNA sequence: TGTGCCACCAGCAGAGAAGGCAATGAGCAGTTCTTC. It translates to CATSREGNEQFF.

There are a few counts of this clone. V is TRBV5-6 and J is TRBJ1-2; 7 bases line up with TRBD1. The germline V gene has CDR1 SGHDT and CDR2 YYEEEE. This CDR3 has 14 amino acids. J gave up 1 base and V 2 bases, and 2 bases lay outside the gene matches. The CDR3: CASSFRDSNYGYTF. CDR3 DNA: TGTGCCAGCAGCTTCCGGGACAGTAACTATGGCTACACCTTC.

The V gene is TRBV27, the J gene TRBJ1-5, with D unresolved. The V end lost 6 bases, the J end lost 5 bases, and 11 bases lay between the germline ends. CDR1 and CDR2 from the germline V gene are MNHEY and SMNVEV (reference sequence). The CDR3 consists of 13 residues. The CDR3 loop is CASSGRRYQPQHF. CDR3 coding DNA: TGTGCCAGCAGCGGCAGGCGTTATCAGCCCCAGCATTTT.

This clone occurred a few times. J is TRBJ2-2 and V is TRBV7-8; D may be TRBD2 (5 bases). Trimming stripped 4 bases from V and 3 bases from J, with 12 bases between. The length of the CDR3 is 15 residues. Germline lookup yields CDR1 SGHVS and CDR2 FQNEAQ. The CDR3 coding sequence is TGTGCCAGCAGCTCCTGGAGGCGCTACACCGGGGAGCTGTTTTTT. It encodes CASSSWRRYTGELFF. Looking up the rest from reference TRBV7-8 and TRBJ2-2 gives the full variable domain: GAGVSQSPRYKVAKRGQDVALRCDPISGHVSLFWYQQALGQGPEFLTYFQNEAQLDKSGLPSDRFFAERPEGSVSTLKIQRTQQEDSAVYLCASSSWRRYTGELFFGEGSRLTVL.

The V call is TRBV5-1, the J call TRBJ2-6; D might be TRBD1 (5 bases). Germline CDR1 is SGHRS and CDR2 is YFSETQ. CDR3 length: 15 residues. V gave up 4 bases and J gave up 2 bases, with 10 bases separating them. CDR3 nucleotide sequence: TGCGCCAGCAGCCTGGAAGGGGCTGGGGCCAACGTCCTGACTTTC. Translating it yields CASSLEGAGANVLTF.

The CDR3 DNA reads as TGTGCCAGCAGTTTGGACCAAGAGACCCAGTACTTC. Protein product: CASSLDQETQYF. The V gene is TRBV27, the J gene TRBJ2-5, with D unresolved. V was pared by 3 bases and J by 0 bases, with 2 bases between. The CDR3 consists of 12 residues. Germline lookup yields CDR1 MNHEY and CDR2 SMNVEV (reference sequence).

This sequence joins TRBV5-4 and TRBJ2-1; D is possibly TRBD2 (6 bases). The V gene's germline CDR1 is SGHNT and CDR2 YYREEE (reference sequence). The CDR3 spans 15 residues. The V gene lost 0 bases and the J gene lost 11 bases, with 18 bases spanning the gap. The CDR3 sequence is CASSLDPWTTRKQFF. In nucleotides, the CDR3 is TGTGCCAGCAGCTTGGATCCCTGGACTACGCGAAAGCAGTTCTTC. Together with reference TRBV5-4 and TRBJ2-1, the CDR3 gives the full variable domain: ETGVTQSPTHLIKTRGQQVTLRCSSQSGHNTVSWYQQALGQGPQFIFQYYREEENGRGNFPPRFSGLQFPNYSSELNVNALELDDSALYLCASSLDPWTTRKQFFGPGTRLTVL.

The gene calls are TRBV19 and TRBJ1-5; 7 positions agree with TRBD1. Germline trimming cut 6 bases from V and 0 bases from J; bases unmatched to any gene: 5. Germline values: CDR1 LNHDA, CDR2 SQIVND (reference sequence). The CDR3 spans 15 residues. The CDR3 reads CASRWDSYSNQPQHF. In DNA, the CDR3 is TGTGCCAGTAGATGGGACAGCTATAGCAATCAGCCCCAGCATTTT.